This T cell receptor (beta chain) is drawn from a study of T-cell reconstitution after alpha-beta-depleted transplantation in children. This clonotype was seen repeatedly, ten times or more. TCRbeta library preparation incorporated unique molecular identifiers. Each CDR3 protein is one row after TCRdb ran MiXCR on the PCR reads. The sample contains more than 250,000 distinct CDR3 sequences, almost 10% of which appear only once. Sequenced here: PBMCs from the stem cell graft donor, sampled from the stem cell graft. The source is a human donor who donated a stem cell graft to a child with SCID.

The CDR3, as DNA: TGCGCCAGCAGCTTGGCCCCCGCAGGGGGGGGTGAAAAACTGTTTTTT. Its translation is CASSLAPAGGGEKLFF. The chain uses TRBV5-1 and TRBJ1-4; 7 positions match TRBD1. After removal of 0 bases from V and 7 bases from J, the junction contained 9 bases not matched to a gene. The CDR3 is 16 residues long. CDR1 is SGHRS, CDR2 YFSETQ, per germline.